This T cell receptor beta chain was captured in a study of cytomegalovirus exposure and HLA in healthy donors. Germline CDR1 is ENHRY and CDR2 is SYGVKD. This CDR3 contains 14 residues. V lost 0 bases and J 14 bases, leaving 17 bases between the germline ends. The study, taken as a whole, reports: In a later analysis, V- and J-gene trimming of beta chains associated with a DCLRE1C missense variant, replicated independently. Near-uniform donor sequencing depth was presumed by presence/absence analyses.

PCR used 60 Vbeta primers and 13 Jbeta primers. The table came from immunoSEQ multiplex PCR; TCRdb's copy has only in-frame clones and leaves some out. The repertoire has under 200,000 clones, around four fifths of them found once; the top ten carry roughly 1.3%. With respect to this clone: Its antigen is currently unknown.

The receptor's source is a young man in good health and CMV-seronegative. The J gene is TRBJ2-1, the V gene TRBV10-3; no firm D call. Sample: PBMCs. The CDR3 DNA reads as TGTGCCATCAGTGAGTCGGGTAGGCCAGGAATAGAGTTCTTC. Protein: CAISESGRPGIEFF.